This is a list of T cell receptor beta chains from one sample in a study of shared T cell receptors in the human thymus. Clones were sequenced by immunoSEQ multiplex PCR, and TCRdb holds only the in-frame ones, with some missing. In the table there are hundreds of thousands of clones, 70% to 90% of which are singletons. The sample was also linked to a second study, of human thymus T cells.

Sequencing was carried out using thymocytes. The source of these receptors is a girl under three years old with a congenital heart defect. CDR3s include the opening cysteine and the closing phenylalanine or tryptophan. Each record gives: J gene, D gene, V gene, clone size, CDR3 protein, CDR3 DNA. D genes are given only for firm matches. Size is stated for part of the rows, as once, few or many counts, or as a class when the clone is expanded.

TRBJ2-5 TRBD2 TRBV7-7 - CASSREGSGETQYF TGTGCTAGCAGCCGGGAGGGGTCGGGCGAGACCCAGTACTTC
TRBJ1-6 - TRBV5-6 - CASSLALQGPKRALHF TGTGCCAGCAGCTTGGCATTACAGGGCCCCAAGAGGGCCCTCCACTTT
TRBJ2-2 TRBD1 TRBV5-5 - CASSSRGRPNTGELFF TGTGCCAGCAGCTCCAGGGGGCGACCGAACACCGGGGAGCTGTTTTTT
TRBJ2-7 - TRBV2 - CASSDLGARGYYEQYF TGTGCCAGCAGTGATTTGGGGGCAAGGGGCTACTACGAGCAGTACTTC
TRBJ2-3 TRBD2 TRBV14 - CASSQPTSGGTDTQYF TGTGCCAGCAGCCAACCGACTAGCGGGGGCACAGATACGCAGTATTTT
TRBJ2-1 TRBD2 TRBV6-1 - CASSGFWRGDRNEQFF TGTGCCAGCAGTGGATTTTGGCGGGGGGACCGCAATGAGCAGTTCTTC
TRBJ1-2 - TRBV4-1 - CASSPGGGRQADYGYTF TGCGCCAGCAGCCCGGGTGGGGGTCGACAGGCGGACTATGGCTACACCTTC
TRBJ2-3 - TRBV5-4 - CATAGGGPLSTDTQYF TGTGCTACAGCCGGTGGGGGCCCACTCAGCACAGATACGCAGTATTTT
TRBJ1-4 - TRBV7-8 - CASSLFKEKLFF TGTGCCAGCAGCTTATTTAAAGAAAAACTGTTTTTT
TRBJ2-2 TRBD1 TRBV11-2 - CASSHRDRGRGTGELFF TGTGCCAGCAGCCACCGGGACAGGGGGCGCGGCACCGGGGAGCTGTTTTTT
TRBJ2-5 TRBD2 TRBV5-1 few CASSSASGGTQETQYF TGCGCCAGCAGCTCGGCTAGCGGGGGAACCCAAGAGACCCAGTACTTC
TRBJ2-1 TRBD1 TRBV15 - CATSKGQGALSSYNEQFF TGTGCCACCAGCAAAGGACAGGGGGCTTTGAGCTCCTACAATGAGCAGTTCTTC
TRBJ2-3 - TRBV13 - CASSLTSRVADTQYF TGTGCCAGCAGCTTAACTTCGAGAGTAGCAGATACGCAGTATTTT